This T cell receptor (beta chain) appears in the sequencing data of a study of cytomegalovirus exposure and HLA in healthy donors (dated by TCRdb to 2016 to 2017). About the study as a whole: According to a later analysis, the 110 or so validation repertoires were produced on the same platform as the approximately 620 repertoires of the first cohort. The study combined high-throughput TCR immunosequencing, statistical association of individual TCRs with disease status, and machine learning to predict cytomegalovirus infection status. Along with the approximately 700-subject first cohort, a separate validation cohort of 120 different subjects was used. The study was designed to test whether signatures of past pathogen exposure could be identified by cataloging public T cell receptors. On the study overall, not on this receptor specifically: The classifier was reported to diagnose cytomegalovirus status with high specificity and sensitivity in both the original cohort and the validation cohort. Subsequent analysis determined that TCRs grouped into clusters in the first cohort also showed a tendency toward co-occurrence across the roughly 110 validation repertoires, and 85% to 95% of cluster scores exceeded 0. A later analysis lacked HLA typing for the validation cohort, so it scored co-occurrence in that cohort across all 110 or so repertoires. In vitro tests confirmed that a few of the cytomegalovirus-associated TCR beta chains recognize cytomegalovirus antigens. A total of some 180 TCR beta chains were listed by the study as associated with cytomegalovirus. Most TCR sequences were observed very rarely across donors, whereas some public TCRs were present in many individuals. It was suggested by the authors that the approach could potentially be generalized to other disease states and immunological phenotypes.

Libraries were built with the immunoSEQ multiplex PCR assay. The study's processing was this. To diagnose cytomegalovirus status from the catalog of TCR beta chain sequences, a statistical classification framework was built. In its TCRdb copy, this immuneACCESS table keeps in-frame sequences only and misses some clones. Where compared with another copy, unresolved V genes explain less than half of these, and the others have no known cause. Clone size and the V and J calls come from that table; the DNA yielded D and trimming. The sample table shows 68,000 or so clones, and roughly nine tenths are seen once. The top ten constitute approximately 1.2% of the sample. Points on this clone: Its cognate antigen has yet to be identified. It has no much larger one-base neighbor in the sample; base qualities were not kept.

Separate from the roughly 630-subject first cohort, the validation cohort of 120 subjects was the group to which the donors belonged. The material sequenced was PBMCs. This clonotype was obtained from a woman between 18 and 29 years old in good health and CMV-seronegative.

The CDR3 amino acid sequence is: CASSPWGVAAQETQYF. In nucleotide form, the sequence is TGTGCCAGCAGCCCCTGGGGCGTGGCTGCCCAAGAGACCCAGTACTTC. Recombination connected TRBV28 to TRBJ2-5; TRBD1 is perhaps the D gene, given 5 matching bases. In the germline V gene, CDR1 corresponds to MDHEN and CDR2 to SYDVKM. Its CDR3 holds 16 amino acids, cysteine through phenylalanine. Solely the CDR3 DNA is kept, with 48 bases framed from the first base. The junction carries 18 bases between V and J, which are trimmed by 6 bases and 1 base respectively.